This entry is about one TCR beta chain. Its matching antigen is unknown. A far bigger clonotype differs at one base, so this is likely a read error. Genomic DNA for unsorted samples was obtained from tens of millions of PBMCs. Germline V gene sequence: CDR1 GTSNPN, CDR2 SVGIG (reference sequence). The CDR3 covers 15 residues. Unsorted PBMC samples were amplified in replicate PCRs containing about 0.3 ug DNA, 30,000 or so T cell genomes. Using immunoSEQ multiplex PCR, the repertoire was profiled, and TCRdb retains in-frame clones only, with some absent. Among approximately 500,000 clones listed, roughly 80% were seen once. The sample originates from a study of shared clonotypes between healthy human individuals. General study results and limits: It was expected that sequencing depth would affect clonotype sharing among donors.

Material: PBMCs. This TCR came from a woman aged 40-49 years in good health. Some clones in this sample may be carry-over from other donors' samples. The chain is built from TRBV30 and TRBJ2-2, with D tentatively TRBD1 or TRBD2 (6 bases each). The CDR3 nucleotides are TGTGCCTGGAGGAGTGCAGGGGAGGATACCGGGGGGCTGTTTTTT. Residues: CAWRSAGEDTGGLFF.